This TCR beta chain was documented in a study of T cells expressing NK-cell markers. Study-level background: All TCR beta repertoires analysed originated from sorted CD3+CD56+NKG2C+, CD3+CD56+NKG2C- and CD3+CD56-NKG2C+ T cells. General study results and limits: There were a handful of donors in whom these clonotypes also led the CD3+CD56-NKG2C+ fraction.

The authors generated TCR beta cDNA through 5'RACE template switching with UMIs. From the 5' RACE reads, TCRdb lists one entry per CDR3 protein and no DNA. The listing contains 150,000 or so distinct CDR3 sequences. Note on this clonotype: What it recognizes is unknown.

The CDR3 has 14 amino acids. CDR1 ENHRY and CDR2 SYGVKD come from the germline V gene. The V and J genes are TRBV10-3 and TRBJ2-1; TCRdb's D call, TRBD2, is unchecked because there is no DNA. Source material: blood T cells: a sorted CD56 or NKG2C T cell subset, CD4+ or CD8+ T cells, or bulk PBMC T cells (not recorded which). This TCR was recovered from a woman between 50 and 59 years old in good health. This chain's CDR3 is CAILPSGIPNEQFF.